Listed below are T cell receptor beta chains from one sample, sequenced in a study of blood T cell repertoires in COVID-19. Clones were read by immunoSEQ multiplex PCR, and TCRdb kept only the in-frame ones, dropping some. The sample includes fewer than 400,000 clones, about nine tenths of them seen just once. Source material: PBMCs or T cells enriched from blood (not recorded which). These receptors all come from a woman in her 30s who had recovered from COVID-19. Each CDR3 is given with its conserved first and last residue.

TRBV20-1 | CSASTGGRQFF
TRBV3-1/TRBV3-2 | CASSQGGLAGTYEQYF
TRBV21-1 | CASSKVKLEQGRTDTQYF
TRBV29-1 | CSVELLAGAKNEQFF
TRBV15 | CATSSRTGLSSYNEQFF
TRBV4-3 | CASSQVRGNTEAFF
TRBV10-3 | CATSGEERETQYF
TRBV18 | CASSPTASSGNTIYF
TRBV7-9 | CASSLGQNTGELFF
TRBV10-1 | CASSRTWTDTQYF
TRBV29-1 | CSATGGLNYGYTF
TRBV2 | CASSEQGGSYNEQFF
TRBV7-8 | CASSPSEVGNTGELFF
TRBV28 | CASTPQGRAYEQYF
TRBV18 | CASSPGRGKSYEQYF
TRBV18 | CASSPLNRDIENNYGYTF
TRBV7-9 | CASSYTGAEAFF
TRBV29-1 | CSVSTSGRASQFF
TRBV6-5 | CASSFLTGVYEQYF
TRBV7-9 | CASSQKDRYEQYF
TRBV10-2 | CASSELRGGLFNYGYTF
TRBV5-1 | CASSSGLAGGDEQFF
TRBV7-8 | CASSLLTTDTQYF
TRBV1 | CTSSQESRAGGDTGELFF
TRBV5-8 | CASSFWQGKTEAFF
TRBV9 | CASSVALLGGYNEQFF
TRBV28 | CASSLQPGVSGYTF
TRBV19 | CASSPGQTNQPQHF
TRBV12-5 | CASGLSRLADTQYF
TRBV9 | CASSGQVTEAFF
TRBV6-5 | CASSKTGHGAEAFF
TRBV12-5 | CASGHESTDTQYF
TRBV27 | CASSLLTGTALGPQHF
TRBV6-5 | CASSPTGNTEAFF
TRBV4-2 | CASSHAEASYEQYF
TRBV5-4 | CASSGTSGRVGELFF
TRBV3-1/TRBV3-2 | CASSSIGGVEQYF
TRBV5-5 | CASSRGFGNSPLHF
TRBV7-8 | CASSLATGGATSAFF
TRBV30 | CAWSSISYNEQFF
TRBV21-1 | CASSKLEGLGGNNEQFF
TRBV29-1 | CSVIRLAGGYEQFF
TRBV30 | CAWSDSSNQPQHF
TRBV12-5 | CASGLVLGTRNTEAFF
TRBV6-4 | CASSAQKNTEAFF
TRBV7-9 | CASRDINEQFF
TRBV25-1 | CASSAPGGGVNTEAFF
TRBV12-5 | CASGPTTEKLFF
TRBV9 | CASSVEREGLSEQYF
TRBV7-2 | CASSFTGNYGYTF
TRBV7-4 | CASSLDGGLLFYEQYF
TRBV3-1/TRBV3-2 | CASSRPTSGGREQYF
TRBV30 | CAFLGGGGYTF
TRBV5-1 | CASSDLAGGPNEQFF
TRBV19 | CASSIQGAEAFF
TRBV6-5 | CASSYGQGNTGELFF
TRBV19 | CASSRGIRTGPGELFF
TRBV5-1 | CASSRERGETQYF
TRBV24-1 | CATSGGAADTQYF
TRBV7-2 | CASSLARTTNEKLFF